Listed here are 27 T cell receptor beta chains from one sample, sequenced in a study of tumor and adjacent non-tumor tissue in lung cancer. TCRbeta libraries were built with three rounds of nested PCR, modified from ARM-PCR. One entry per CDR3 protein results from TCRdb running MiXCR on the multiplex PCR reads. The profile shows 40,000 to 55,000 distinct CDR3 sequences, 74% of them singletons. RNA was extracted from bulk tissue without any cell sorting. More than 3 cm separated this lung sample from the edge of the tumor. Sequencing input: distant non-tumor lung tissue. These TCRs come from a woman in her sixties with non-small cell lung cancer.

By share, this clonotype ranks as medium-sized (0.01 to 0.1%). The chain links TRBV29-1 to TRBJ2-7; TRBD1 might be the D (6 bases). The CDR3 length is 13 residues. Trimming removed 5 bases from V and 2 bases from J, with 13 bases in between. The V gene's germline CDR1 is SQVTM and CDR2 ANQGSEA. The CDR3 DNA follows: TGCAGCGTTTACGGACAGAGCGCCTACGAGCAGTACTTC. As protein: CSVYGQSAYEQYF.

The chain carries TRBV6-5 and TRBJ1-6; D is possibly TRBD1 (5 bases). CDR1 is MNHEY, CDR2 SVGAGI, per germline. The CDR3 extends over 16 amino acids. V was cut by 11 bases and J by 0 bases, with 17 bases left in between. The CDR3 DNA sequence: TGTGCCGGCGTCCAGACAGAGGACTCCTATAATTCACCCCTCCACTTT. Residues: CAGVQTEDSYNSPLHF.

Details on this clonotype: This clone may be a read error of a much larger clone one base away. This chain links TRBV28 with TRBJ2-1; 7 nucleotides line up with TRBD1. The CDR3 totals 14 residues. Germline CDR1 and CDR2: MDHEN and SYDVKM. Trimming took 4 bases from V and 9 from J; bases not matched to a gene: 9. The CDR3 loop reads CASSSGQRVFEQFF. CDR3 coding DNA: TGTGCCAGCAGTTCGGGACAGAGGGTGTTTGAGCAGTTCTTC.

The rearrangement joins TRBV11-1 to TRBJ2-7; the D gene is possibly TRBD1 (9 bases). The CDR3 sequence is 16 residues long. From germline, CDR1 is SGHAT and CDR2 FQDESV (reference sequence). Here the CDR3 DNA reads TGTACCAACAGCTTAGCGGGACAGGGAGGGTCCTACGAGCAGTACTTC. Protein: CTNSLAGQGGSYEQYF.

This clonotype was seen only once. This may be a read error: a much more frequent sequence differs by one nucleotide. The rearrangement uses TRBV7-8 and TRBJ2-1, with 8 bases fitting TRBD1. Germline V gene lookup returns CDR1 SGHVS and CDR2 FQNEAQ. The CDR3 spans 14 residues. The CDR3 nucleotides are TGTGCCAGCAGCTGGTGGGACAGGAAGAATGTGCAGTTCTTC. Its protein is CASSWWDRKNVQFF.

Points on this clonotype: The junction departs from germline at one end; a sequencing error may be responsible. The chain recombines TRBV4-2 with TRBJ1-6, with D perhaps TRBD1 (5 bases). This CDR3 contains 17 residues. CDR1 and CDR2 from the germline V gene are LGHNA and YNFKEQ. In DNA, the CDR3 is TGTGCCAGCAGCCAAGAATGGGGGAGCTCTTATAATTCACTCCTCCACTTT. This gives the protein CASSQEWGSSYNSLLHF.

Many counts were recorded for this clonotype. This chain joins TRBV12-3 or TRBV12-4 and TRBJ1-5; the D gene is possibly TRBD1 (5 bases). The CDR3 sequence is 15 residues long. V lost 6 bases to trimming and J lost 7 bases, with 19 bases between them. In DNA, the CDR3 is TGTGCCAGCAGCCCACCGGGACGGGGCGGCCAGCCCCAGCATTTT. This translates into CASSPPGRGGQPQHF.

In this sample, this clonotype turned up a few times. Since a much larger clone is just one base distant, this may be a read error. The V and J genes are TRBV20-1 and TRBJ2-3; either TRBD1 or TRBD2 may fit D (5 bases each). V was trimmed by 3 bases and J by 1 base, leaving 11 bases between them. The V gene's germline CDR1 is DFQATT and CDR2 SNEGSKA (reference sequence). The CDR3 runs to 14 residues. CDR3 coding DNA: TGCAGTGCTAGCAGGAGAGGGGGCACAGATACGCAGTATTTT. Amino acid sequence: CSASRRGGTDTQYF.

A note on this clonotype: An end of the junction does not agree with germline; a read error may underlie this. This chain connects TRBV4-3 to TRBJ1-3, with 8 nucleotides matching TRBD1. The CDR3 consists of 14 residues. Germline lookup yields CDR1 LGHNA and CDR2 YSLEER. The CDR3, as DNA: TGCGGCAGCAGCCACGTGGGACAGGACAACACTATATATTTT. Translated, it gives CGSSHVGQDNTIYF.

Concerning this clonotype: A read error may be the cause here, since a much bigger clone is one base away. The CDR3 DNA reads TGTGCCAGCAGCGTGACGATCTGGGAAGAGACCCAGTACTTC. Translation: CASSVTIWEETQYF. V usage is TRBV11-1 and J usage is TRBJ2-5; unclear D gene. This CDR3 is 14 amino acids long. With 5 bases removed from V and 3 bases from J, the gap between germline ends came to 13 bases. In germline, CDR1 is SGHAT, CDR2 FQDESV (reference sequence).

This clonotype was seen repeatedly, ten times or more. The CDR3 protein is CATRLAGGDLLEQYF. CDR3 coding DNA: TGTGCCACCCGGCTAGCGGGAGGGGATCTTCTCGAGCAGTACTTC. The chain combines TRBV10-3 with TRBJ2-7; 12 nucleotides agree with TRBD2. Germline CDR1 is ENHRY and CDR2 is SYGVKD. Losses at the gene ends were 10 bases for V and 6 bases for J; bases not matched to a gene: 13. The CDR3 is made up of 15 amino acids.

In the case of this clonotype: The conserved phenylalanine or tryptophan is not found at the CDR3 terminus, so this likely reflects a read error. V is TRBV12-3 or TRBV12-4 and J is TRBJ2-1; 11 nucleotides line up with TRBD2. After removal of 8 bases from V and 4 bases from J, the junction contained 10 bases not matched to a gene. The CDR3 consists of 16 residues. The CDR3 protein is CASCSLAGGLYNEQFL. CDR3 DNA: TGTGCCAGCTGTTCCCTAGCGGGAGGACTTTACAATGAGCAGTTCCTC.

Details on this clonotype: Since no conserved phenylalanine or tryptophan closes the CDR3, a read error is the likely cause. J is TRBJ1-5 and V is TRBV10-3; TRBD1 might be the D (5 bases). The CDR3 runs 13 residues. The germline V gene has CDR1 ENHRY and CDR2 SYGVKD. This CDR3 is CAIAGGSSQPQHL. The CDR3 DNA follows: TGTGCCATCGCGGGGGGTAGCAGTCAGCCCCAGCATTTA.

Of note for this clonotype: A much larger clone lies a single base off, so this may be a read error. Here the CDR3 DNA reads TGTGCCAGCAGTTTCGGGGGATCAACGAATTCAGCCCTCCACTTT. Translating it yields CASSFGGSTNSALHF. V is TRBV12-3 or TRBV12-4 and J is TRBJ1-6, with D perhaps TRBD1 (5 bases). The CDR3 length is 15 residues.

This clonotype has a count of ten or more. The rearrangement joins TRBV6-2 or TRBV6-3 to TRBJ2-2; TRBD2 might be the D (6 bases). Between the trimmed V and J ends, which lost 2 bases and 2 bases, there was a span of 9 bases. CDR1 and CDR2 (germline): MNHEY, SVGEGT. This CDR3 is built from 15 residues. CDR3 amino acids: CASSYAGKNTGELFF. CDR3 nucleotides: TGTGCCAGCAGTTACGCGGGGAAAAACACCGGGGAGCTGTTTTTT.

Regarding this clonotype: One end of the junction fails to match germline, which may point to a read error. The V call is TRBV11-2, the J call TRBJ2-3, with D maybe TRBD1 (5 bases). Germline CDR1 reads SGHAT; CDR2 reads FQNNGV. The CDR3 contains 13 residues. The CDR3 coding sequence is TGTGTCAGCAGCTTAATAGGGGATGGAACGCTGTATTTT. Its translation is CVSSLIGDGTLYF.

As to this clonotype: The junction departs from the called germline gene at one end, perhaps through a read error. DNA for the CDR3: TGTGCCTGCAGGCGACAGGGGTCAGACTATGGCTACACCTTC. Protein product: CACRRQGSDYGYTF. The V gene is TRBV12-3 or TRBV12-4, the J gene TRBJ1-2; 8 bases are a match to TRBD1. The CDR3 length is 14 residues.

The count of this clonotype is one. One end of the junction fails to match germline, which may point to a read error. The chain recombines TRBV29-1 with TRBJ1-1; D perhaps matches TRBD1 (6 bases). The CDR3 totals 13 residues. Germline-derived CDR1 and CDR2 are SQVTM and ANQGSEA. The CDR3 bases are TGCAGCGTCGAACCTCATGGGGGCACCGAAGTTTTCTTT. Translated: CSVEPHGGTEVFF.

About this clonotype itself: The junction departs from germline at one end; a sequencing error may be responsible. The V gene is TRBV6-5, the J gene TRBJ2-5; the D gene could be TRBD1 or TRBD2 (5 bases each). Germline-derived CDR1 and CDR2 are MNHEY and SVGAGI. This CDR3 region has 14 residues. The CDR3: CVSRNTGREETQYF. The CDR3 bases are TGTGTCAGCAGAAACACGGGGCGCGAAGAGACCCAGTACTTC.

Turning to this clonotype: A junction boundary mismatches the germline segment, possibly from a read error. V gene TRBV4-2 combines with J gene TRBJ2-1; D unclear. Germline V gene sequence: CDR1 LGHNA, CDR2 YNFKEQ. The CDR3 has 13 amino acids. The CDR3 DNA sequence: TGTGCCAGCCAAGACGGATCCTGCAATGAGCAGTTCTTC. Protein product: CASQDGSCNEQFF.

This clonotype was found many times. The CDR3 DNA is TGCAGTGCCCTTGCGACTAGCGGGAAACGAAATGAGCAGTTCTTC. It is translated as CSALATSGKRNEQFF. The chain couples TRBV20-1 to TRBJ2-1; 11 nucleotides agree with TRBD2. Germline trimming cut 6 bases from V and 7 bases from J; bases unmatched to any gene: 11. The CDR3 is made up of 15 amino acids. In germline, CDR1 is DFQATT, CDR2 SNEGSKA (reference sequence).

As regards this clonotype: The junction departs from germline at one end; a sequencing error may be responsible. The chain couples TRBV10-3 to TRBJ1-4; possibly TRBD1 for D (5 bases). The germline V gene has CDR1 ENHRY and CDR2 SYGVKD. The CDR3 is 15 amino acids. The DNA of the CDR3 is TGTGCCATCAGTGAGACCAGGGACTCACGTGAAAAACAGTTTTTC. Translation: CAISETRDSREKQFF.

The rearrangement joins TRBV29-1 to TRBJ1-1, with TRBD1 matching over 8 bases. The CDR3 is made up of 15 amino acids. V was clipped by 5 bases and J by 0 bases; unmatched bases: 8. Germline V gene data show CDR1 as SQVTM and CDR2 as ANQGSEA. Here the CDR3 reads CSVTKQGGMNTEAFF. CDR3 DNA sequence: TGCAGCGTTACCAAACAGGGGGGTATGAACACTGAAGCTTTCTTT.

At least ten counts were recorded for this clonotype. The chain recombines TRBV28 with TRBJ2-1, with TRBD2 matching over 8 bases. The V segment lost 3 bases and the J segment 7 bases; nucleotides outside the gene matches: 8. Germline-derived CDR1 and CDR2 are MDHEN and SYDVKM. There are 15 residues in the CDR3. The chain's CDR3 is CASSLAGGNSNEQFF. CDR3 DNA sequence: TGTGCCAGCAGTTTGGCGGGAGGAAATTCTAATGAGCAGTTCTTC.

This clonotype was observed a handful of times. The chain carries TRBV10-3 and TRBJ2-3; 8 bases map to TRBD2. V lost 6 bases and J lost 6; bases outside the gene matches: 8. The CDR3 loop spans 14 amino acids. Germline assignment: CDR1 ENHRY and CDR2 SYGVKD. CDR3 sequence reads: CAIRRSGGGDTQYF. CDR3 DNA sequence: TGTGCCATCAGACGCAGCGGGGGAGGGGATACGCAGTATTTT.

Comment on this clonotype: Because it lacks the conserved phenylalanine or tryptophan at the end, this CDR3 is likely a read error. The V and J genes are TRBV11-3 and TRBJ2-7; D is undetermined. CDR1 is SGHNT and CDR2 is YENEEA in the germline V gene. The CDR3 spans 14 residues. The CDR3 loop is CASRTGPSSCEQYL. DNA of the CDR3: TGTGCCAGCAGAACCGGGCCAAGCTCCTGCGAGCAGTACTTA.

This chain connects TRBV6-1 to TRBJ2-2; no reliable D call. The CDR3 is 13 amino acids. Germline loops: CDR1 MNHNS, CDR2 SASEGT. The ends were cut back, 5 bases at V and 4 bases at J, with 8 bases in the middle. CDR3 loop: CASSIASTGELFF. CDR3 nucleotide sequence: TGTGCCAGCAGTATAGCTTCCACCGGGGAGCTGTTTTTT.